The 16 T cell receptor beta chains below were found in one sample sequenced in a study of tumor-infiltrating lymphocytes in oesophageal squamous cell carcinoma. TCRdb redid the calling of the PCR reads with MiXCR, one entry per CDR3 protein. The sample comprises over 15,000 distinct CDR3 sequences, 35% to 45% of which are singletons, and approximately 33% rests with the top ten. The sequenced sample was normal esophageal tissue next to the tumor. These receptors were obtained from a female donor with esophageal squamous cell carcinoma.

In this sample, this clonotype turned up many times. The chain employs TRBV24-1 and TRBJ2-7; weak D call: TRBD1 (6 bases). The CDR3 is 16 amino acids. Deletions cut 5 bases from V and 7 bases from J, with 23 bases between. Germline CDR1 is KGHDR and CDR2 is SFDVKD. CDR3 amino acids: CATSADSHSIDNEQYF. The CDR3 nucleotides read TGTGCCACCAGTGCGGACAGCCACTCTATTGACAATGAGCAGTACTTC.

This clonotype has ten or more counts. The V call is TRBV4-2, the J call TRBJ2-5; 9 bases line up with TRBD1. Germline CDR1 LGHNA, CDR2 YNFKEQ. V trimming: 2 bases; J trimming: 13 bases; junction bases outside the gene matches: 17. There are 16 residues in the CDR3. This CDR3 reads CASSQSLGTGRNSPYF. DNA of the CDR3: TGTGCCAGCAGCCAAAGTCTAGGGACAGGGAGAAACTCTCCGTACTTC.

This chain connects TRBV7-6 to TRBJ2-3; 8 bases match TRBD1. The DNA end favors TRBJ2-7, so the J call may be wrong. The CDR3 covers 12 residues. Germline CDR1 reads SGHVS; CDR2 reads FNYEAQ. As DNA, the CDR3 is TGTGCCAGCAGCTTTGGGACAGGAGAGCAGTACTTC. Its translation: CASSFGTGEQYF.

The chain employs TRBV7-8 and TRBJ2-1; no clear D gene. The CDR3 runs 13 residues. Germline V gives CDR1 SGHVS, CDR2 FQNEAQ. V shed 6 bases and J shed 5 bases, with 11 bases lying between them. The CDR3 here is CASRLQQNNEQFF. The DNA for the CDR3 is TGTGCCAGCAGGTTACAACAGAACAATGAGCAGTTCTTC.

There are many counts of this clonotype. The CDR3 region has the DNA TGTGCCAGCAGCGTAGAACTAGCGGAAACAGATACGCAGTATTTT. This sequence encodes CASSVELAETDTQYF. The chain couples TRBV9 to TRBJ2-3; TRBD2 aligns across 8 bases. Losses at the gene ends were 0 bases for V and 3 bases for J; bases not matched to a gene: 3. CDR1 and CDR2 from the germline V gene are SGDLS and YYNGEE. This CDR3 region has 15 residues. Together with reference TRBV9 and TRBJ2-3, the CDR3 gives the full variable domain: DSGVTQTPKHLITATGQRVTLRCSPRSGDLSVYWYQQSLDQGLQFLIQYYNGEERAKGNILERFSAQQFPDLHSELNLSSLELGDSALYFCASSVELAETDTQYFGPGTRLTVL.

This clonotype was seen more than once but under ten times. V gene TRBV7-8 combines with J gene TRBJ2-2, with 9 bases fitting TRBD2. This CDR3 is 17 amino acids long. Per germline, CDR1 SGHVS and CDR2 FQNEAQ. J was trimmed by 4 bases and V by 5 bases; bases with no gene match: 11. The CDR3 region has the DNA TGTGCCAGCAGCCAAGGGGGGCTAGCGGGGATCACCGGGGAGCTGTTTTTT. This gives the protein CASSQGGLAGITGELFF.

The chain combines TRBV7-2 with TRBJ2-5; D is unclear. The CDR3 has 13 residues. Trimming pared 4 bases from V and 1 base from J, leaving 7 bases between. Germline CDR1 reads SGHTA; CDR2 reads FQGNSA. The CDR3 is CASSSRLQETQYF. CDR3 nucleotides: TGTGCCAGCAGCTCACGACTCCAAGAGACCCAGTACTTC.

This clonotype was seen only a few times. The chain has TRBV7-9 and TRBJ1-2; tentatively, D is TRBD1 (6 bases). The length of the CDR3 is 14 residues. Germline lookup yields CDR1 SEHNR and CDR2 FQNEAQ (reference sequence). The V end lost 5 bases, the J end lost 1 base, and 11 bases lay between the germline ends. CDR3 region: CASSQGHGNYGYTF. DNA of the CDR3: TGTGCCAGCAGCCAGGGACATGGTAACTATGGCTACACCTTC.

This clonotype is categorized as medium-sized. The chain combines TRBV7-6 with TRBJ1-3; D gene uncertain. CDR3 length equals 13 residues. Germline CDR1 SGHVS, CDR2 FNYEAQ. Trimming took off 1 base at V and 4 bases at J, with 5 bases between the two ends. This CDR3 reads CASSLGGGNTIYF. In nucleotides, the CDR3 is TGTGCCAGCAGCTTAGGCGGGGGAAACACCATATATTTT.

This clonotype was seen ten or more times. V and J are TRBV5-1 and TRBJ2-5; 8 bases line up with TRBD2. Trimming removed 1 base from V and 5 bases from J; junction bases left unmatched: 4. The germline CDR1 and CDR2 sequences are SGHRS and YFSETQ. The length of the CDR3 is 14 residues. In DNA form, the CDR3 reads TGCGCCAGCAGCTTGTTAGCGGGACGGGAGACCCAGTACTTC. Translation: CASSLLAGRETQYF.

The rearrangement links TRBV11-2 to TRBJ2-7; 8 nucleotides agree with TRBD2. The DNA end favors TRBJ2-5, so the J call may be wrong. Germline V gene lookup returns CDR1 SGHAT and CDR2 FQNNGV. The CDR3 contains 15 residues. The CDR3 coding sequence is TGTGCCAGCAGCTTAGTCTCTAGCGGGCGGGAGACCCAGTACTTC. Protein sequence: CASSLVSSGRETQYF.

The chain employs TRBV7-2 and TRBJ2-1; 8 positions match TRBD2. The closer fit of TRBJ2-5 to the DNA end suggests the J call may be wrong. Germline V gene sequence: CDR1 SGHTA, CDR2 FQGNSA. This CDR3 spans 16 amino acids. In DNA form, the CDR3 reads TGTGCCAGCAGCGAGAGGACTAGCTACCCCACGGAGACCCAGTACTTC. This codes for CASSERTSYPTETQYF.

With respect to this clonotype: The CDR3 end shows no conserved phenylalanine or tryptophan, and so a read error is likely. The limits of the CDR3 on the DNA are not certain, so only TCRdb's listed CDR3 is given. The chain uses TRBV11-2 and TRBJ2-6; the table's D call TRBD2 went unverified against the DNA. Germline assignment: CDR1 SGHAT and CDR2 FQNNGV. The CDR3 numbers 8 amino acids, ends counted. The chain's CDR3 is CASSPRGT.

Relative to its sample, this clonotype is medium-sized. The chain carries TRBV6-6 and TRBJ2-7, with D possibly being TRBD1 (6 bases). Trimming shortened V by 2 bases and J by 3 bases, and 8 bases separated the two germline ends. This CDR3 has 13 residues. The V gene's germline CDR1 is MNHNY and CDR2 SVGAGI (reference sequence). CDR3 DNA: TGTGCCAGCAGTTACAGGACAGACTACGAGCAGTACTTC. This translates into CASSYRTDYEQYF.

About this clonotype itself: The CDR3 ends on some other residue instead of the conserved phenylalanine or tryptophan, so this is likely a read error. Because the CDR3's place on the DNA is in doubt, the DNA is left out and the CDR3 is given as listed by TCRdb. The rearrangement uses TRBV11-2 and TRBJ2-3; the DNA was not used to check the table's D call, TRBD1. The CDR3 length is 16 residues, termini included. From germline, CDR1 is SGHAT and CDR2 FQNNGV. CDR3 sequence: CASSLDGVAYEQYFGA.

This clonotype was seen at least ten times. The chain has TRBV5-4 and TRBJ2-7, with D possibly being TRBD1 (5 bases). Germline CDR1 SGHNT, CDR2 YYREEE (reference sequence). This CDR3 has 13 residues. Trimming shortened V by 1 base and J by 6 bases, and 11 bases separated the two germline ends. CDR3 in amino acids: CASSLWGQGEQYF. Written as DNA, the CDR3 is TGTGCCAGCAGCTTGTGGGGTCAGGGCGAGCAGTACTTC. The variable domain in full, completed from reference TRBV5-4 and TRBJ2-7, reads ETGVTQSPTHLIKTRGQQVTLRCSSQSGHNTVSWYQQALGQGPQFIFQYYREEENGRGNFPPRFSGLQFPNYSSELNVNALELDDSALYLCASSLWGQGEQYFGPGTRLTVT.